This TCR beta chain was identified in a study of blood T cell repertoires in COVID-19. Study overall: Specimens from acute and convalescent COVID-19 originated in the United States, Italy and Spain.

CDR1 SEHNR and CDR2 FQNEAQ come from the germline V gene (reference sequence). The CDR3 spans 16 residues. Trimming removed 0 bases from V and 5 bases from J, with 15 bases in between. The data were produced by immunoSEQ multiplex PCR, yet TCRdb's version contains in-frame clones alone and is incomplete. Here the sample spans about 120,000 clones, around 78% being singletons. This clonotype originated in a man between 65 and 79 years old with acute or convalescent COVID-19. The sample taken for sequencing was peripheral blood. The chain links TRBV7-9 to TRBJ2-3; D remains unclear. CDR3 nucleotide sequence: TGTGCCAGCAGCTTAGCCTTACCAATTCGACAAGATACGCAGTATTTT. It encodes CASSLALPIRQDTQYF.